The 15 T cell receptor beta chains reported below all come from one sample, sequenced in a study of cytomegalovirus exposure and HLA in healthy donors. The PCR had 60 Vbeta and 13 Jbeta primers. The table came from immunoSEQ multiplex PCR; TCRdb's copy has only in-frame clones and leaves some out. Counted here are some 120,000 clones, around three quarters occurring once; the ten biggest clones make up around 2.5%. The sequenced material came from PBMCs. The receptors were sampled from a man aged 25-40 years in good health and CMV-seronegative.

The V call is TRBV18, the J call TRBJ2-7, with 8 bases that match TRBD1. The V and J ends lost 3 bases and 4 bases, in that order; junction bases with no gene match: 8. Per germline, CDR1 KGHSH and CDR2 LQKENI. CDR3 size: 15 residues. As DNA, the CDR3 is TGTGCCAGCTCACCCGTAGACAGGGGCCGATACGAGCAGTACTTC. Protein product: CASSPVDRGRYEQYF. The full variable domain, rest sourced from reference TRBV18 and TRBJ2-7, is NAGVMQNPRHLVRRRGQEARLRCSPMKGHSHVYWYRQLPEEGLKFMVYLQKENIIDESGMPKERFSAEFPKEGPSILRIQQVVRGDSAAYFCASSPVDRGRYEQYFGPGTRLTVT.

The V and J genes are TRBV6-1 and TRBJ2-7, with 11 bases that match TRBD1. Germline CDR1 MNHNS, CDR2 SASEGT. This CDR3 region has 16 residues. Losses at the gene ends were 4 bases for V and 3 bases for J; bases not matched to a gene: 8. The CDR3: CASSGPGQGVDYEQYF. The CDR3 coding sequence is TGTGCCAGCAGTGGCCCGGGACAGGGGGTCGACTACGAGCAGTACTTC.

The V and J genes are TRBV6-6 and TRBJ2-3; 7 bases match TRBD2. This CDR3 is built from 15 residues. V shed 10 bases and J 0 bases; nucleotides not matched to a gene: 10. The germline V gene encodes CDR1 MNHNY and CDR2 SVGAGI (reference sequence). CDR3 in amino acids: CAIETGTMSTDTQYF. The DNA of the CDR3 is TGTGCCATCGAAACCGGGACTATGAGCACAGATACGCAGTATTTT.

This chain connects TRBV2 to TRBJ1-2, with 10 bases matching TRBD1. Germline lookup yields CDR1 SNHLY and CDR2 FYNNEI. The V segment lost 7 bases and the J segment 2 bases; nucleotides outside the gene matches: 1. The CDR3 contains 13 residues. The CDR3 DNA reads TGTGCCAGCACGGGACAGGGGAACTATGGCTACACCTTC. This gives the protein CASTGQGNYGYTF.

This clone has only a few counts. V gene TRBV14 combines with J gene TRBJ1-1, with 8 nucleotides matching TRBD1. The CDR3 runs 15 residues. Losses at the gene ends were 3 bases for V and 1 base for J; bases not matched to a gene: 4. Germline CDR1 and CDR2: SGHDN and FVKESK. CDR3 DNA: TGTGCCAGCAGCCACCGCGGGACAGGGAACACTGAAGCTTTCTTT. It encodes CASSHRGTGNTEAFF.

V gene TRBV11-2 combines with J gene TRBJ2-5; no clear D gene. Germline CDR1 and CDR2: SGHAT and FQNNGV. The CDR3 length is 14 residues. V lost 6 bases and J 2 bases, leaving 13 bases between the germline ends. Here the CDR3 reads CASSPKRSQETQYF. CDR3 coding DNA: TGTGCCAGCAGTCCGAAGAGGTCGCAAGAGACCCAGTACTTC. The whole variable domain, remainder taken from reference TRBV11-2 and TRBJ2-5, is EAGVAQSPRYKIIEKRQSVAFWCNPISGHATLYWYQQILGQGPKLLIQFQNNGVVDDSQLPKDRFSAERLKGVDSTLKIQPAKLEDSAVYLCASSPKRSQETQYFGPGTRLLVL.

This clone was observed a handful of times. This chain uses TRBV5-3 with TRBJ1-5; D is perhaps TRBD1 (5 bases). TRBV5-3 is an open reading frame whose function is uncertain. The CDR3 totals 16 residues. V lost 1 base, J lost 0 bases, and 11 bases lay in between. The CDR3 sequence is CARSLYVTDSNQPQHF. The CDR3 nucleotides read TGTGCCAGAAGCTTGTATGTGACAGATAGCAATCAGCCCCAGCATTTT.

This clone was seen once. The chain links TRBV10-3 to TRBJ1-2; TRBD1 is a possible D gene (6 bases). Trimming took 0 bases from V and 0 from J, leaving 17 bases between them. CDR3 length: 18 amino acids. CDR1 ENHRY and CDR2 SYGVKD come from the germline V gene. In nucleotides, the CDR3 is TGTGCCATCAGTGAGTCCATCACCGACAGGTATCCTAACTATGGCTACACCTTC. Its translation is CAISESITDRYPNYGYTF.

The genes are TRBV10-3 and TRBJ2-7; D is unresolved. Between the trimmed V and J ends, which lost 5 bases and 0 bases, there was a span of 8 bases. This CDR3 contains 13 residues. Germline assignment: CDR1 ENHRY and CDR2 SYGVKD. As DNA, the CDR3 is TGTGCCATCAGTAGCCTCGTCTCCTACGAGCAGTACTTC. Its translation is CAISSLVSYEQYF.

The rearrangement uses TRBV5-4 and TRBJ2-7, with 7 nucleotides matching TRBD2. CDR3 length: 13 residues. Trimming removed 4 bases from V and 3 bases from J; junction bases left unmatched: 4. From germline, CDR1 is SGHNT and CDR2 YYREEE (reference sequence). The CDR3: CASSHRDYYEQYF. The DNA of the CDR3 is TGTGCCAGCAGCCACCGGGACTACTACGAGCAGTACTTC.

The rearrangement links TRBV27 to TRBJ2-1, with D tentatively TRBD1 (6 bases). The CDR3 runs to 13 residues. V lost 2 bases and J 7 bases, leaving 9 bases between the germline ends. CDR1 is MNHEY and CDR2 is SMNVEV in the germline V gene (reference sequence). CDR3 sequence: CASSLGGWNEQFF. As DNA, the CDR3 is TGTGCCAGCAGTTTAGGGGGCTGGAATGAGCAGTTCTTC.

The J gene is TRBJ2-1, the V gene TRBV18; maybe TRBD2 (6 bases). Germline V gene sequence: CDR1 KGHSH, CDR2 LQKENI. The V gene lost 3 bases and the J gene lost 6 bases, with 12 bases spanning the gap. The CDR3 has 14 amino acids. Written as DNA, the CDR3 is TGTGCCAGCTCACCGTTCCGGGAGACCAATGAGCAGTTCTTC. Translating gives CASSPFRETNEQFF.

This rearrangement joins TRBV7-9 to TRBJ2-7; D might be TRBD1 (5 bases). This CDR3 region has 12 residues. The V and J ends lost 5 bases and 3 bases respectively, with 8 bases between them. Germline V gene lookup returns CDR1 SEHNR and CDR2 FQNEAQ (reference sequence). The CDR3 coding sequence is TGTGCCAGCAGCATCGACAGCTACGAGCAGTACTTC. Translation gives CASSIDSYEQYF.

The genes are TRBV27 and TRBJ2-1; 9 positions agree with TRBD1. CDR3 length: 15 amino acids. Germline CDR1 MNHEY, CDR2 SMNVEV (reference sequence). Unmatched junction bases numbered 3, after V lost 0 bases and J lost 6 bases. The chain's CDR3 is CASSLSGQGLNEQFF. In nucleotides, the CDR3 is TGTGCCAGCAGTTTATCGGGACAGGGCCTCAATGAGCAGTTCTTC.

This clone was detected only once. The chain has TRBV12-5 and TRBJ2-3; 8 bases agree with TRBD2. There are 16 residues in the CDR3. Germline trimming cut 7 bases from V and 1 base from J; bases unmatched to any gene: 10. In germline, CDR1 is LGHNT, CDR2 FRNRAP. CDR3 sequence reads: CASVKNSGTGTDTQYF. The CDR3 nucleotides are TGTGCTAGTGTTAAGAATAGCGGGACCGGCACAGATACGCAGTATTTT.